Many counts were recorded for the clone carrying this T cell receptor beta chain. No antigen is known for it. The sample originates from a study of CD8 T cells in ankylosing spondylitis. Notes on the study in general: Ankylosing spondylitis blood appeared to carry a characteristic TCR beta motif of several highly homologous variants.

TCRdb re-derived calls from the 5' RACE reads in MiXCR, one entry per CDR3 protein. The profile shows about 460,000 distinct CDR3 sequences, less than 6% of them singletons. The sample comprised blood, either unsorted or a sorted T cell fraction (not recorded which). The sequence was obtained from a male donor with ankylosing spondylitis.

In DNA, the CDR3 is TGTGCCAGCAGCCAGCGACAGAACTACAATGAGCAGTTCTTC. This sequence encodes CASSQRQNYNEQFF. This sequence joins TRBV4-2 and TRBJ2-1; TRBD1 is a possible D gene (5 bases). V lost 3 bases and J 3 bases, leaving 9 bases between the germline ends. The CDR3 runs 14 residues. CDR1 is LGHNA, CDR2 YNFKEQ, per germline.